Listed below are T cell receptor beta chains from one sample, sequenced in a study of early T cells in non-severe SARS-CoV-2 infection. MiXCR, run by TCRdb on the 5' RACE reads, gives a single entry per CDR3 protein. The sample has more than 70,000 distinct CDR3 sequences, roughly 12% seen once. The source was whole blood, collected at baseline. The receptors shown here come from an adult who was a healthcare worker with PCR-confirmed SARS-CoV-2 infection or an uninfected control (not recorded which). Each CDR3 is given with its conserved first and last residue. The D gene is left open where the match is weak. Size is omitted from some rows. Given values are once, few, many or a class for expanded clones.

TRBV30	NA	NA	TRBJ2-1	TGTGCCTGGAGTGTGGGCGCCTGGTCCTATTACAATGAGCAGTTCTTC	CAWSVGAWSYYNEQFF
TRBV5-1	few	NA	TRBJ2-1	TGCGCCAGCAGCTTGGACAGTAACAATGAGCAGTTCTTC	CASSLDSNNEQFF
TRBV4-2	few	NA	TRBJ1-3	TGTGCCAGCAGCCAAGTTGAGTCAGAATTCTTCGGAAACACCATATATTTT	CASSQVESEFFGNTIYF
TRBV19	NA	TRBD1	TRBJ1-2	TGTGCCAGTAGCCCGCGGGACAGGGGGACCACTAACTATGGCTACACCTTC	CASSPRDRGTTNYGYTF
TRBV4-2	many	NA	TRBJ2-5	TGTGCCAGCAGCCAAAGGGCCCAGGAGACCCAGTACTTC	CASSQRAQETQYF
TRBV2	few	NA	TRBJ2-1	TGTGCCAGCAGTGGGACGTCGTACAATGAGCAGTTCTTC	CASSGTSYNEQFF
TRBV10-2	many	NA	TRBJ1-6	TGCGCCAGCACCCCAGAGACCGGGACGGGGATCCACTTT	CASTPETGTGIHF
TRBV4-1	many	NA	TRBJ2-5	TGCGCCAGCAGCCAGTCTCCGCGGGGTCTTACAGAGACCCAGTACTTC	CASSQSPRGLTETQYF
TRBV7-3	NA	NA	TRBJ1-2	TGTGCCAGCAGCTTAACGTCGTGGTGTCCCCCTAGCTATGGCTACACCTTC	CASSLTSWCPPSYGYTF
TRBV28	few	NA	TRBJ2-7	TGTGCCAGCAGTCCGCCAACCTTCTTCGGAGGACAGTACTTC	CASSPPTFFGGQYF
TRBV3-1	NA	TRBD2	TRBJ2-1	TGTGCCAGCAGCCGGGCGGGGGGAACCTACAATGAGCAGTTCTTC	CASSRAGGTYNEQFF
TRBV7-2	many	TRBD2	TRBJ2-3	TGTGCCAGCAGCTTAGGGGGGCGAGGACTAGCGGGGGCAGATACGCAGTATTTT	CASSLGGRGLAGADTQYF
TRBV6-5	few	NA	TRBJ2-2	TGTGCCAGCAGTCGTAGCGGCCCGAACACCGGGGAGCTGTTTTTT	CASSRSGPNTGELFF
TRBV9	once	TRBD1	TRBJ2-2	TGTGCCAGCAGCGTGTTGAGGGGGACAGGATTGAGCACCGGGGAGCTGTTTTTT	CASSVLRGTGLSTGELFF
TRBV4-2	NA	TRBD1	TRBJ1-5	TGTGCCAGCAGCCAAGGCATCGGACAGGGAAATCAGCCCCAGCATTTT	CASSQGIGQGNQPQHF
TRBV2	few	NA	TRBJ2-3	TGTGCCAGCAGTGTTTCCCCGCAGTATTTT	CASSVSPQYF
TRBV2	many	TRBD2	TRBJ2-3	TGTGCCAGCAGTGGGGACCTAGCGGGGGGACTCTCGGGTACGCAGTATTTT	CASSGDLAGGLSGTQYF
TRBV20-1	NA	NA	TRBJ2-3	TGCAGTGCTACAGTACGGGTGGGACCTAACACAGATACGCAGTATTTT	CSATVRVGPNTDTQYF
TRBV9	many	TRBD2	TRBJ2-1	TGTGCCAGCAGCGTAACCTCTTTGACCCTCGTAGCGGGGGGGCACAATGAGCAGTTCTTC	CASSVTSLTLVAGGHNEQFF
TRBV19	NA	TRBD1	TRBJ1-4	TGTGCCAGTAGTCAACAGGGGGCGCAAGCGGAAAAACTGTTTTTT	CASSQQGAQAEKLFF
TRBV9	few	NA	TRBJ1-1	TGTGCCAGCAGCTCCTACTCCACTGAAGCTTTCTTT	CASSSYSTEAFF
TRBV7-9	NA	TRBD1	TRBJ1-2	TGTGCCAGCAGCCCGTCGGGACAGGGAAACTATGGCTACACCTTC	CASSPSGQGNYGYTF
TRBV3-1	few	NA	TRBJ2-5	TGTGCCAGCAGCCATTGGCGAAGCACGGGGGAGACCCAGTACTTC	CASSHWRSTGETQYF
TRBV19	few	NA	TRBJ2-5	TGTGCCAGTAGTATCCTCGGGGCTGGGGGGACCCAGTACTTC	CASSILGAGGTQYF
TRBV6-2/TRBV6-3	few	NA	TRBJ2-1	TGTGCCAGCAGTTATGGCGGGTTAAACAATGAGCAGTTCTTC	CASSYGGLNNEQFF
TRBV4-3	NA	NA	TRBJ1-2	TGCGCCAGCAGCCAAGTAAGGGCAGGGAGTAAGGATGGCTACACCTTC	CASSQVRAGSKDGYTF
TRBV29-1	NA	TRBD1	TRBJ2-7	TGCAGCGTTGATCCAGGGGGCAGCTACGAGCAGTACTTC	CSVDPGGSYEQYF
TRBV14	NA	NA	TRBJ2-5	TGTGCCAGCAGCCGCGTACACGGCAGCATGGAGACCCAGTACTTC	CASSRVHGSMETQYF